This passage covers 11 T cell receptor beta chains from one sample sequenced in a study of T cell responses to AZD1222 COVID-19 vaccine. Profiling relied on immunoSEQ multiplex PCR, and the TCRdb table lists in-frame clones only, not all of them. This sample has approximately 150,000 clones, with roughly 90% found just once. The sequencing here drew on peripheral blood, taken on day 0 of AZD1222 vaccination. These receptors were collected from an adult in good health.

The chain carries TRBV28 and TRBJ1-5, with D unclear. The CDR3 has 15 amino acids. Germline values: CDR1 MDHEN, CDR2 SYDVKM. Trimming pared 2 bases from V and 4 bases from J, leaving 12 bases between. The CDR3 loop reads CASSLGGSFNQPQHF. The CDR3 DNA reads as TGTGCCAGCAGTTTAGGCGGCAGTTTTAATCAGCCCCAGCATTTT.

The chain combines TRBV19 with TRBJ1-1, with D possibly being TRBD1 (5 bases). This CDR3 contains 14 residues. Deletions cut 6 bases from V and 4 bases from J, with 15 bases between. Germline-derived CDR1 and CDR2 are LNHDA and SQIVND (reference sequence). The CDR3 coding sequence is TGTGCCAGTAGCCTGACAGAGGCGGGCACTGAAGCTTTCTTT. Protein sequence: CASSLTEAGTEAFF.

J is TRBJ1-2 and V is TRBV25-1; no clear D gene. The CDR3 has 13 amino acids. Per the germline V gene, CDR1 is MGHDK and CDR2 is SYGVNS. The V end was cut by 6 bases, the J end by 2 bases, with 10 bases between. The CDR3 spells CASSPRENYGYTF. The CDR3 DNA reads TGTGCCAGCAGCCCTCGGGAAAACTATGGCTACACCTTC.

The chain links TRBV6-5 to TRBJ2-7; possibly TRBD2 for D (6 bases). The CDR3 has 14 residues. The V end lost 6 bases, the J end lost 4 bases, and 16 bases lay between the germline ends. Germline-derived CDR1 and CDR2 are MNHEY and SVGAGI. The CDR3 DNA reads as TGTGCCAGCAGGACCGGGACGGCGGGGTACGAGCAGTACTTC. Protein: CASRTGTAGYEQYF.

The chain uses TRBV10-3 and TRBJ1-2, with 7 bases lining up with TRBD1. The ends lost 5 bases at V and 5 bases at J; junction bases unmatched: 14. In germline, CDR1 is ENHRY, CDR2 SYGVKD. CDR3 length equals 16 residues. The CDR3 DNA is TGTGCCATCAGTCGAAGTCCAGGGGGACAGTCGTATGGCTACACCTTC. Translation: CAISRSPGGQSYGYTF.

This chain joins TRBV19 and TRBJ2-3, with D perhaps assigned TRBD1 or TRBD2 (5 bases each). Germline CDR1 LNHDA, CDR2 SQIVND (reference sequence). The V gene lost 5 bases and the J gene lost 14 bases, with 17 bases spanning the gap. CDR3 size: 12 residues. The CDR3 region is CASSGGPRLTYF. The DNA of the CDR3 is TGTGCCAGTAGTGGGGGACCGCGCTTGACGTATTTT.

The V and J genes are TRBV2 and TRBJ2-7; D is perhaps TRBD2 (6 bases). Trimming removed 5 bases from V and 9 bases from J, with 20 bases in between. This CDR3 has 14 residues. The V gene's germline CDR1 is SNHLY and CDR2 FYNNEI. CDR3 protein: CASSTRRESLVQYF. In nucleotides, the CDR3 is TGTGCCAGCAGTACTAGACGGGAGTCATTGGTGCAGTACTTC.

J is TRBJ1-6 and V is TRBV30; 7 bases align to TRBD1. V was pared by 5 bases and J by 6 bases, with 1 base of the junction left unmatched. CDR1 GTSNPN and CDR2 SVGIG come from the germline V gene (reference sequence). CDR3 length: 12 residues. Here the CDR3 DNA reads TGTGCCTGGGACAGGGTTAATTCACCCCTCCACTTT. Its protein product is CAWDRVNSPLHF.

The chain carries TRBV6-2 or TRBV6-3 and TRBJ2-5, with TRBD1 identical over 9 bases. The CDR3 runs 16 residues. V was pared by 4 bases and J by 4 bases, with 10 bases of the junction left unmatched. Germline V CDR1 and CDR2: MNHEY, SVGEGT. The CDR3 bases are TGTGCCAGCAGTTTTCATGGGACAGGGAATTTAGAGACCCAGTACTTC. The encoded protein is CASSFHGTGNLETQYF.

The chain couples TRBV27 to TRBJ2-3; D remains ambiguous. From germline, CDR1 is MNHEY and CDR2 SMNVEV (reference sequence). The CDR3 extends over 15 amino acids. Trimming pared 0 bases from V and 2 bases from J, leaving 9 bases between. The CDR3 sequence: CASSLSLSLTDTQYF. The CDR3 nucleotides read TGTGCCAGCAGTTTATCGCTTTCCCTCACAGATACGCAGTATTTT.

The genes are TRBV5-1 and TRBJ2-3; 8 bases line up with TRBD1. This CDR3 region has 12 residues. Germline V CDR1 and CDR2: SGHRS, YFSETQ. With V trimmed by 3 bases and J by 6 bases, 0 bases remained unmatched. For the CDR3, the DNA is TGCGCCAGCAGCTGGACAGGGGATACGCAGTATTTT. This sequence encodes CASSWTGDTQYF.